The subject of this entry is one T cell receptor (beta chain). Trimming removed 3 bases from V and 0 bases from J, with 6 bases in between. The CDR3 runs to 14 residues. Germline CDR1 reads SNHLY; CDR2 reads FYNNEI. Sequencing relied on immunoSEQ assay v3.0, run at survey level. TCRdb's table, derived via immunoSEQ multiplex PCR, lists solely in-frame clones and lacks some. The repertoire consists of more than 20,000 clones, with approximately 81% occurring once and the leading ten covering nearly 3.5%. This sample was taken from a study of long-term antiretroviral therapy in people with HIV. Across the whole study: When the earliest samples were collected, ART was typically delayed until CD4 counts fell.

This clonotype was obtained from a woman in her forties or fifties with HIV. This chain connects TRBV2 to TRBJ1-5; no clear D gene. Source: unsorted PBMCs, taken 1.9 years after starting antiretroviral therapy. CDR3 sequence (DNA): TGTGCCAGCAGTGAGACGGATAGCAATCAGCCCCAGCATTTT. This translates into CASSETDSNQPQHF. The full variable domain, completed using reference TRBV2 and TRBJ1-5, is EPEVTQTPSHQVTQMGQEVILRCVPISNHLYFYWYRQILGQKVEFLVSFYNNEISEKSEIFDDQFSVERPDGSNFTLKIRSTKLEDSAMYFCASSETDSNQPQHFGDGTRLSIL.